This TCR beta chain was identified in a study of control samples from healthy donors and cancer patients. Here immunoSEQ multiplex PCR was the method, and the copy in TCRdb shows in-frame clones only, minus some. The sample shows about 100,000 clones, roughly 87% of them seen only once. Sequenced material: blood. The origin of this receptor is a woman in her forties or fifties in good health.

DNA of the CDR3: TGTGCCAGCAGGGGCGGGACAGCAAACACCGGGGAGCTGTTTTTT. Protein sequence: CASRGGTANTGELFF. The chain has TRBV6-5 and TRBJ2-2; TRBD1 might be the D (7 bases). Trimming removed 6 bases from V and 2 bases from J, with 13 bases in between. Germline CDR1 is MNHEY and CDR2 is SVGAGI. CDR3 length: 15 residues.